Presented here are 25 T cell receptor beta chains from one specimen sequenced in a study of blood T cells in healthy people across ages. Primers used in a second PCR of about 7 to 12 cycles were a sample-barcoded 5' primer and a J-beta primer mix. TCRdb reprocessed the 5' RACE reads via MiXCR and lists one record per CDR3 protein. Among roughly 800,000 distinct CDR3 sequences, 58% were seen once, and the ten largest hold over 20%. Sequences were obtained from blood. These receptors originate from a man aged 25-45 years in good health.

V usage is TRBV5-1 and J usage is TRBJ1-2, with 7 bases identical to TRBD1. Germline V gene lookup returns CDR1 SGHRS and CDR2 YFSETQ. The V segment lost 5 bases and the J segment 4 bases; nucleotides outside the gene matches: 5. The CDR3 sequence is 13 residues long. The CDR3 reads CASSSQGSYGYTF. The CDR3 nucleotides read TGCGCCAGCAGTTCACAGGGGTCCTATGGCTACACCTTC.

This chain links TRBV29-1 with TRBJ2-7; 9 positions match TRBD2. J was trimmed by 3 bases and V by 6 bases; bases with no gene match: 6. Germline V CDR1 and CDR2: SQVTM, ANQGSEA. This CDR3 comprises 13 residues. The CDR3 here is CSVRLAAFYEQYF. The CDR3, as DNA: TGCAGCGTACGACTAGCGGCCTTCTACGAGCAGTACTTC.

This clonotype was counted once. This rearrangement joins TRBV29-1 to TRBJ2-3; D uncertain. With 4 bases removed from V and 0 bases from J, the gap between germline ends came to 8 bases. The CDR3 is made up of 13 amino acids. CDR1 SQVTM and CDR2 ANQGSEA come from the germline V gene. The CDR3 DNA sequence: TGCAGCGTTGGTGTCGGTAGCACAGATACGCAGTATTTT. Protein: CSVGVGSTDTQYF.

The rearrangement joins TRBV6-2 or TRBV6-3 to TRBJ2-1, with 8 bases identical to TRBD2. This CDR3 has 16 amino acids. Germline V gives CDR1 MNHEY, CDR2 SVGEGT. J lost 0 bases, V lost 4 bases, and 5 bases had no gene match. The CDR3 reads CASSSIAGISYNEQFF. CDR3 nucleotides: TGTGCCAGCAGTTCGATAGCGGGGATCTCCTACAATGAGCAGTTCTTC.

As regards this clonotype: An end of the junction does not agree with germline; a read error may underlie this. The chain couples TRBV6-1 to TRBJ2-7, with 9 bases that match TRBD2. Germline CDR1 is MNHNS and CDR2 is SASEGT. This CDR3 spans 14 amino acids. CDR3 DNA sequence: TGTGCCAGCAGGGAAGTAGCGGGGGCCTACGAGCAGTACTTC. Translation gives CASREVAGAYEQYF.

This clonotype was counted many times. The chain links TRBV20-1 to TRBJ2-1; D perhaps matches TRBD1 (5 bases). The CDR3 length is 14 residues. Trimming removed 5 bases from V and 7 bases from J, with 18 bases in between. The V gene's germline CDR1 is DFQATT and CDR2 SNEGSKA (reference sequence). DNA for the CDR3: TGCAGTGCTCCACGTTCAGGGAATGTAAATGAGCAGTTCTTC. It codes for CSAPRSGNVNEQFF.

V usage is TRBV25-1 and J usage is TRBJ2-4; 9 bases line up with TRBD1. The CDR3 consists of 16 residues. Germline lookup yields CDR1 MGHDK and CDR2 SYGVNS. The junction had 15 bases not matched to a gene; V was cut back by 1 base and J by 14 bases. In DNA, the CDR3 is TGTGCCAGCAGTGAATCCCCAACGGGACAGGGCTACGAGGAGTACTTC. It translates to CASSESPTGQGYEEYF.

In its sample, this clonotype was seen once. The chain recombines TRBV9 with TRBJ2-3, with 15 bases that match TRBD2. The trim removed 0 bases at V and 2 bases at J, leaving 7 bases unmatched. CDR1 and CDR2 from the germline V gene are SGDLS and YYNGEE. The CDR3 sequence is 19 residues long. CDR3 DNA sequence: TGTGCCAGCAGCGTAGGTCAGGGACTAGCGGGGGGACCCACAGATACGCAGTATTTT. Residues: CASSVGQGLAGGPTDTQYF.

The chain links TRBV28 to TRBJ2-5; D remains unclear. The J call is doubtful: the DNA matches TRBJ2-1 better. CDR1 MDHEN and CDR2 SYDVKM come from the germline V gene. The CDR3 sequence is 13 residues long. Written as DNA, the CDR3 is TGTGCCAGCAGTCCACGCGGCCAAGAGACCCAGTTCTTC. Protein product: CASSPRGQETQFF.

This clonotype was seen more than once but under ten times. The chain uses TRBV12-3 or TRBV12-4 and TRBJ2-1; TRBD2 might be the D (5 bases). Trimming took off 5 bases at V and 3 bases at J, with 17 bases between the two ends. There are 16 residues in the CDR3. The CDR3 bases are TGTGCCAGCAGTGTCCTCGGGGTAGGTGGCTACAATGAGCAGTTCTTC. Translated: CASSVLGVGGYNEQFF.

V gene TRBV7-9 combines with J gene TRBJ1-2; 9 bases map to TRBD1. J was trimmed by 8 bases and V by 1 base; bases with no gene match: 8. The CDR3 loop spans 15 amino acids. Germline values: CDR1 SEHNR, CDR2 FQNEAQ (reference sequence). In DNA, the CDR3 is TGTGCCAGCAGCTTAGAAACCGGACAGGGGCGAGGCTACACCTTC. Translated: CASSLETGQGRGYTF. The full variable domain, completed using reference TRBV7-9 and TRBJ1-2, is DTGVSQNPRHKITKRGQNVTFRCDPISEHNRLYWYRQTLGQGPEFLTYFQNEAQLEKSRLLSDRFSAERPKGSFSTLEIQRTEQGDSAMYLCASSLETGQGRGYTFGSGTRLTVV.

The chain employs TRBV7-6 and TRBJ2-1; the D gene is possibly TRBD2 (7 bases). The ends were cut back, 1 base at V and 1 base at J, with 11 bases in the middle. From germline, CDR1 is SGHVS and CDR2 FNYEAQ. The CDR3 spans 16 residues. The CDR3 loop reads CASSLGRGGSYNEQFF. Here the CDR3 DNA reads TGTGCCAGCAGCTTAGGAAGGGGGGGGTCCTACAATGAGCAGTTCTTC.

The rearrangement links TRBV3-1 to TRBJ2-5; D is possibly TRBD1 or TRBD2 (7 bases each). Germline values: CDR1 LGHDT, CDR2 YNNKEL (reference sequence). This CDR3 is 14 amino acids long. Trimming removed 6 bases from V and 4 bases from J, with 15 bases in between. Here the CDR3 DNA reads TGTGCCAGCAGGCAGGGGGGGCGCCGAGAGACCCAGTACTTC. Amino acid sequence: CASRQGGRRETQYF.

The chain has TRBV29-1 and TRBJ2-3, with D maybe TRBD1 (6 bases). CDR3 length: 13 amino acids. V lost 7 bases to trimming and J lost 0 bases, with 11 bases between them. The germline V gene has CDR1 SQVTM and CDR2 ANQGSEA. The CDR3 DNA follows: TGCAGCGGTCAGGACAGTAGCACAGATACGCAGTATTTT. It translates to CSGQDSSTDTQYF.

The gene calls are TRBV29-1 and TRBJ1-4, with TRBD1 as a possible D gene (5 bases). CDR3 size: 13 residues. Germline V gives CDR1 SQVTM, CDR2 ANQGSEA. Trimming took 7 bases from V and 2 from J, leaving 11 bases between them. The CDR3 nucleotides are TGCAGCGGCGCGGGGGGGACTAATGAAAAACTGTTTTTT. Amino acid sequence: CSGAGGTNEKLFF.

This clonotype was counted a few times. The chain links TRBV7-2 to TRBJ2-3, with TRBD2 matching over 9 bases. The CDR3 runs to 14 residues. V gave up 4 bases and J gave up 7 bases; unmatched junction bases: 6. The germline gives CDR1 SGHTA, CDR2 FQGNSA. In nucleotides, the CDR3 is TGTGCCAGCAGCTCCAGCGGGGGGTCTAATACGCAGTATTTT. It specifies CASSSSGGSNTQYF.

This clonotype has just a few counts. This chain links TRBV4-2 with TRBJ2-3; D gene uncertain. This CDR3 region has 19 residues. CDR1 and CDR2 from the germline V gene are LGHNA and YNFKEQ. V was shortened by 1 base and J by 3 bases, with 23 bases between the two germline ends. CDR3 nucleotides: TGTGCCAGCAGCCAAGTTTGGGCAAAAGTTGACGTTTTTACAGATACGCAGTATTTT. This codes for CASSQVWAKVDVFTDTQYF.

DNA of the CDR3: TGTGCCAGCAGTGAAAGTAGCGGGGTCCCCTACGAGCAGTACTTC. This gives the protein CASSESSGVPYEQYF. The genes are TRBV6-5 and TRBJ2-7; TRBD2 matches at 8 bases. Germline CDR1 MNHEY, CDR2 SVGAGI. After removal of 5 bases from V and 2 bases from J, the junction contained 8 bases not matched to a gene. The CDR3 is 15 residues long.

V and J are TRBV20-1 and TRBJ2-5, with D unresolved. The germline V and J ends were trimmed by 7 bases and 11 bases, with 23 bases remaining between them. CDR1 is DFQATT, CDR2 SNEGSKA, per germline (reference sequence). The CDR3 is 13 amino acids. CDR3 loop: CSGPSGPLDGQYF. The CDR3 bases are TGCAGTGGGCCTTCCGGGCCCCTTGATGGGCAGTACTTC.

The CDR3 region has the DNA TGTGCCAGCAGCCGGGACAGGGCCTGGGACAATGAGCAGTTCTTC. Residues: CASSRDRAWDNEQFF. This rearrangement joins TRBV11-3 to TRBJ2-1, with 9 bases that match TRBD1. The CDR3 covers 15 residues. V lost 5 bases and J lost 5; bases outside the gene matches: 7. Germline CDR1 and CDR2: SGHNT and YENEEA.

This rearrangement joins TRBV20-1 to TRBJ2-5, with no clear D. Germline loops: CDR1 DFQATT, CDR2 SNEGSKA (reference sequence). V lost 5 bases, J lost 4 bases, and 11 bases lay in between. This CDR3 has 12 amino acids. CDR3 in DNA: TGCAGTGCTGACCGGGCTTCAGAGACCCAGTACTTC. Its protein is CSADRASETQYF.

The chain recombines TRBV11-2 with TRBJ2-5; 7 bases are a match to TRBD2. The J segment lost 5 bases and the V segment lost 4 bases, leaving 16 bases of the junction unmatched. Germline V lookup: CDR1 SGHAT, CDR2 FQNNGV. The CDR3 has 17 residues. CDR3 loop: CASSSLAGPPRLETQYF. CDR3 in DNA: TGTGCCAGCAGCTCATTAGCGGGTCCCCCCCGCTTGGAGACCCAGTACTTC.

J is TRBJ2-3 and V is TRBV29-1; 7 bases match TRBD1. The CDR3 is 14 amino acids. CDR1 SQVTM and CDR2 ANQGSEA come from the germline V gene. The J segment lost 4 bases and the V segment lost 7 bases, leaving 11 bases of the junction unmatched. The CDR3 reads CSAPGQRLADTQYF. CDR3 DNA sequence: TGCAGCGCACCGGGACAGAGATTAGCAGATACGCAGTATTTT.

V and J are TRBV5-1 and TRBJ2-3, with 8 bases matching TRBD2. The CDR3 extends over 17 amino acids. V shed 4 bases, J shed 6 bases, and the junction held 16 bases outside the gene matches. Per germline, CDR1 SGHRS and CDR2 YFSETQ. CDR3 sequence: CASSVAGPQRGGDTQYF. The CDR3 coding sequence is TGCGCCAGCAGCGTAGCGGGACCACAAAGAGGAGGGGATACGCAGTATTTT.

The chain is built from TRBV24-1 and TRBJ2-7, with D possibly TRBD2 on 5 matching bases. The last part of the DNA fits TRBJ2-5 better; the J call may be wrong. The germline gives CDR1 KGHDR, CDR2 SFDVKD. This CDR3 spans 15 amino acids. The CDR3 protein is CATSVGAGAQETQYF. The CDR3 bases are TGTGCCACCAGTGTAGGTGCGGGCGCTCAAGAGACCCAGTACTTC.